The subject of this entry is one T cell receptor (beta chain). The sample belongs to a study of Graves' ophthalmopathy and Graves' hyperthyroidism. There are 16 residues in the CDR3. Trimming pared 0 bases from V and 5 bases from J, leaving 16 bases between. Amplifying from RNA transcripts, the study obtained TCR beta CDR3 regions. RT-PCR in the first round used HTBI primers; a second-round multiplex PCR followed. TCRdb reprocessed the multiplex PCR reads via MiXCR and lists one record per CDR3 protein. The sample lists about 1.1 million distinct CDR3 sequences, about 40% occurring once. The TCR was taken from an adult man with Graves' hyperthyroidism. The chain couples TRBV12-3 or TRBV12-4 to TRBJ1-1, with a possible D match to TRBD1 (6 bases). The material sequenced was peripheral blood or thyroid tissue (not recorded which). CDR3 nucleotides: TGTGCCAGCAGTTTAGCGCGGCGGGGGGCTGGGACTGAAGCTTTCTTT. Amino acids: CASSLARRGAGTEAFF.